This T cell receptor beta chain is drawn from a study of OX40 agonist ivuxolimab in advanced cancers. Method: immunoSEQ multiplex PCR; TCRdb's copy keeps in-frame clones and lacks some. Here the sample spans 40,000 to 60,000 clones, around 85% being singletons. A note on this clone: The same CDR3 also results from other DNA sequences found in this sample.

Sequencing was performed on CD4+ or CD8+ T cells sorted from blood, taken in a trial of the OX40 agonist ivuxolimab. The source of this sequence is an adult with an advanced solid tumor such as melanoma, head and neck, liver or kidney cancer.

The CDR3 region is CASRYKTGSYNYGYTF. CDR3 coding DNA: TGTGCCAGCAGGTACAAGACGGGTTCCTATAACTATGGCTACACCTTC. The rearrangement links TRBV5-6 to TRBJ1-2, with D hard to call. CDR3 length: 16 residues. Trimming cost V 5 bases and J 1 base, with 18 bases left between them. CDR1 and CDR2 from the germline V gene are SGHDT and YYEEEE.